This entry lists 19 T cell receptor beta chains sequenced from one sample in a study of blood T cell repertoires in COVID-19. Method: immunoSEQ multiplex PCR; TCRdb's copy keeps in-frame clones and lacks some. This sample has 25,000 to 35,000 clones, with over 70% found just once. The sequencing sample was made of peripheral blood. These receptors all come from a woman aged 60-75 years with acute or convalescent COVID-19.

This clone was found a few times. V and J are TRBV7-2 and TRBJ1-2; D remains ambiguous. The CDR3 has 13 residues. The V gene lost 2 bases and the J gene lost 3 bases, with 7 bases spanning the gap. Germline values: CDR1 SGHTA, CDR2 FQGNSA. CDR3 region: CASSLSRDYGYTF. Here the CDR3 DNA reads TGTGCCAGCAGCTTATCCCGGGACTATGGCTACACCTTC.

V is TRBV15 and J is TRBJ2-7, with D possibly TRBD1 on 6 matching bases. The CDR3 covers 15 residues. Per the germline V gene, CDR1 is LNHNV and CDR2 is YYDKDF (reference sequence). Trimming cost V 5 bases and J 0 bases, with 14 bases left between them. The CDR3 DNA sequence: TGTGCCACCAGCGGGGGCCTCATGAGCTCCTACGAGCAGTACTTC. The encoded protein is CATSGGLMSSYEQYF.

This chain links TRBV30 with TRBJ2-1, with 8 bases identical to TRBD2. Losses at the gene ends were 2 bases for V and 7 bases for J; bases not matched to a gene: 4. Germline CDR1 reads GTSNPN; CDR2 reads SVGIG (reference sequence). This CDR3 is built from 13 residues. The CDR3 protein is CAWSSGTSNEQFF. CDR3 DNA: TGTGCCTGGAGTTCCGGGACTAGTAATGAGCAGTTCTTC.

This chain connects TRBV28 to TRBJ2-1; possibly TRBD2 for D (6 bases). The CDR3 covers 14 residues. In germline, CDR1 is MDHEN, CDR2 SYDVKM. V was pared by 8 bases and J by 3 bases, with 14 bases between. The CDR3, as DNA: TGTGCCAGCGTTCCCGGGACTGGCTACAATGAGCAGTTCTTC. This codes for CASVPGTGYNEQFF.

The CDR3 DNA reads TGTGCCAGCAGACCCGGGACAGTCTACGAGCAGTACTTC. Its translation: CASRPGTVYEQYF. The chain is built from TRBV28 and TRBJ2-7; 7 bases match TRBD1. The CDR3 runs to 13 residues. Germline CDR1 and CDR2: MDHEN and SYDVKM. The V and J ends lost 6 bases and 3 bases, in that order; junction bases with no gene match: 5.

The chain links TRBV4-2 to TRBJ2-1, with unresolved D. This CDR3 region has 15 residues. The germline V and J ends were trimmed by 4 bases and 4 bases, with 14 bases remaining between them. Germline CDR1 is LGHNA and CDR2 is YNFKEQ. The CDR3 bases are TGTGCCAGCAGCCGTGACTTTCCCTCTTACAATGAGCAGTTCTTC. As protein: CASSRDFPSYNEQFF.

The V call is TRBV29-1, the J call TRBJ2-3; a possible D gene is TRBD2 (6 bases). Germline V gene data show CDR1 as SQVTM and CDR2 as ANQGSEA. V was clipped by 7 bases and J by 0 bases, with 11 bases between them. This CDR3 region has 13 residues. The CDR3 reads CSGDFQSTDTQYF. Written as DNA, the CDR3 is TGCAGCGGGGACTTCCAAAGCACAGATACGCAGTATTTT.

This clone is medium-sized by share. The DNA for the CDR3 is TGTGCCAGTAGTTCCGGGACAGGGGTCGGCGAGCAGTACTTC. Protein: CASSSGTGVGEQYF. The rearrangement links TRBV19 to TRBJ2-7, with TRBD1 matching over 10 bases. V was pared by 5 bases and J by 6 bases, with 7 bases of the junction left unmatched. The CDR3 has 14 residues. Germline CDR1 is LNHDA and CDR2 is SQIVND (reference sequence). The whole variable domain, filled in from reference TRBV19 and TRBJ2-7, reads DGGITQSPKYLFRKEGQNVTLSCEQNLNHDAMYWYRQDPGQGLRLIYYSQIVNDFQKGDIAEGYSVSREKKESFPLTVTSAQKNPTAFYLCASSSGTGVGEQYFGPGTRLTVT.

The chain links TRBV6-5 to TRBJ1-1; D is possibly TRBD1 (5 bases). In germline, CDR1 is MNHEY, CDR2 SVGAGI. This CDR3 region has 15 residues. V was clipped by 9 bases and J by 1 base, with 18 bases between them. The CDR3 DNA reads TGTGCCAGTCCCAGGGTAGTGGTTCGGAACACTGAAGCTTTCTTT. Translation: CASPRVVVRNTEAFF.

The chain is built from TRBV20-1 and TRBJ2-7; maybe TRBD2 (6 bases). The CDR3 runs 14 residues. Germline CDR1 DFQATT, CDR2 SNEGSKA (reference sequence). Trimming removed 3 bases from V and 1 base from J, with 13 bases in between. CDR3 DNA sequence: TGCAGTGCTAGTATGGGGACTGCTTCCTACGAGCAGTACTTC. Its translation: CSASMGTASYEQYF.

V gene TRBV7-3 combines with J gene TRBJ2-1; 10 bases line up with TRBD2. Looked up from germline, CDR1 is SGHTA and CDR2 is FQGTGA. This CDR3 has 16 amino acids. J gave up 7 bases and V 4 bases, and 10 bases lay outside the gene matches. The CDR3 loop is CASSYQAGGPRNEQFF. The DNA of the CDR3 is TGTGCCAGCAGCTACCAAGCGGGGGGGCCGAGGAATGAGCAGTTCTTC.

The gene calls are TRBV19 and TRBJ2-1; 7 nucleotides align to TRBD1. CDR1 and CDR2 (germline): LNHDA, SQIVND (reference sequence). With V trimmed by 7 bases and J by 4 bases, 16 bases remained unmatched. The CDR3 contains 17 residues. The CDR3 sequence: CASTPGGRQGTYNEQFF. CDR3 nucleotides: TGTGCCAGTACCCCGGGTGGGAGACAGGGAACTTACAATGAGCAGTTCTTC.

This rearrangement joins TRBV7-8 to TRBJ1-2, with D possibly TRBD1 on 6 matching bases. Germline V gene sequence: CDR1 SGHVS, CDR2 FQNEAQ. The CDR3 covers 13 residues. V lost 2 bases and J 8 bases, leaving 12 bases between the germline ends. DNA for the CDR3: TGTGCCAGCAGCTTAACGCAGGGGCGCGGCTACACCTTC. Amino acids: CASSLTQGRGYTF.

This chain joins TRBV4-2 and TRBJ2-7; no firm D call. The CDR3 spans 13 residues. V shed 1 base and J shed 6 bases, with 10 bases lying between them. Germline loops: CDR1 LGHNA, CDR2 YNFKEQ. The CDR3 reads CASSQVISSEQYF. The CDR3 DNA reads TGTGCCAGCAGCCAAGTAATTAGCTCCGAGCAGTACTTC.

A single count supports this clone. This sequence joins TRBV18 and TRBJ2-7; weak D call: TRBD2 (6 bases). The CDR3 runs 13 residues. V dropped 6 bases and J dropped 7 bases, with 16 bases sitting between them. CDR1 and CDR2 from the germline V gene are KGHSH and LQKENI. DNA for the CDR3: TGTGCCAGCTCCCGGGGCAGCGGAGGGGAGCAGTACTTC. This gives the protein CASSRGSGGEQYF.

The chain links TRBV7-2 to TRBJ1-2; TRBD1 is a possible D gene (5 bases). The CDR3 spans 14 residues. CDR1 and CDR2 from the germline V gene are SGHTA and FQGNSA. Trimming removed 1 base from V and 2 bases from J, with 8 bases in between. The CDR3 is CASSLDTGNYGYTF. Here the CDR3 DNA reads TGTGCCAGCAGCTTAGACACAGGCAACTATGGCTACACCTTC.

This clone showed up just a few times. CDR3 coding DNA: TGTGCCAGCAGTGAAGCCACCCTCGGGTATGGCTACACCTTC. Protein: CASSEATLGYGYTF. The V call is TRBV2, the J call TRBJ1-2; no reliable D call. Germline V gives CDR1 SNHLY, CDR2 FYNNEI. V lost 0 bases, J lost 5 bases, and 10 bases lay in between. The CDR3 runs 14 residues.

The chain uses TRBV4-2 and TRBJ2-5; 7 bases fit TRBD1. Germline V gene sequence: CDR1 LGHNA, CDR2 YNFKEQ. The CDR3 contains 13 residues. V shed 3 bases and J 4 bases; nucleotides not matched to a gene: 2. The chain's CDR3 is CASSQRQGETQYF. In DNA form, the CDR3 reads TGTGCCAGCAGCCAGAGACAGGGAGAGACCCAGTACTTC.

This chain uses TRBV5-1 with TRBJ1-6; D ambiguous. The V and J ends lost 0 bases and 5 bases respectively, with 9 bases between them. Per the germline V gene, CDR1 is SGHRS and CDR2 is YFSETQ. The CDR3 has 15 residues. CDR3 in amino acids: CASSLVRSDNSPLHF. The CDR3 bases are TGCGCCAGCAGCTTGGTTCGCAGTGATAATTCACCCCTCCACTTT.